These T cell receptor beta chains were read from a single sample in a study of cytomegalovirus exposure and HLA in healthy donors. This table comes from immunoSEQ multiplex PCR, and its TCRdb copy is limited to in-frame clones, with some not included. The sample includes over 90,000 clones, around 68% of them seen just once. Material for sequencing was PBMCs. These receptors were taken from a human donor in good health. Both conserved end residues are trimmed from each CDR3.

j_gene: TRBJ2-7; v_gene: TRBV19; CDR3aa: ASSYRDRDGGLEEQY
j_gene: TRBJ2-1; v_gene: TRBV19; CDR3aa: ASSRDFYNEQF
j_gene: TRBJ1-1; v_gene: TRBV19; CDR3aa: ASVSNLNTEAF
j_gene: TRBJ1-1; v_gene: TRBV7-8; CDR3aa: ASSLGFGRGTEAF
j_gene: TRBJ2-1; v_gene: TRBV19; CDR3aa: ASSGSYNEQF
j_gene: TRBJ1-1; v_gene: TRBV7-8; CDR3aa: ASSHQGNEAF
j_gene: TRBJ2-7; v_gene: TRBV25-1; CDR3aa: ASTQGPTYEQY
j_gene: TRBJ2-2; v_gene: TRBV9; CDR3aa: ASSPSGSGDKTGELF
j_gene: TRBJ2-1; v_gene: TRBV5-1; CDR3aa: ASSRTSGRSGGYNEQF
j_gene: TRBJ1-3; v_gene: TRBV9; CDR3aa: ASSAYRDRGTRNTIY
j_gene: TRBJ1-2; v_gene: TRBV7-9; CDR3aa: ASSSRSGQGGPFGYGYT
j_gene: TRBJ2-1; v_gene: TRBV2; CDR3aa: ASRTGGNEQF
j_gene: TRBJ2-1; v_gene: TRBV6-6; CDR3aa: ASSYGTGANYNEQF
j_gene: TRBJ2-3; v_gene: TRBV4-1; CDR3aa: ASSQGLRQRGDTQY
j_gene: TRBJ1-5; v_gene: TRBV19; CDR3aa: ASSIGSEANQPQH
j_gene: TRBJ2-7; v_gene: TRBV18; CDR3aa: ASSPTGQGNEQY
j_gene: TRBJ2-5; v_gene: TRBV5-1; CDR3aa: ASSFGGAAGETQY
j_gene: TRBJ2-2; v_gene: TRBV19; CDR3aa: ASKGRGGNTGELF
j_gene: TRBJ2-2; v_gene: TRBV7-6; CDR3aa: ASSPGLAGFYTGELF
j_gene: TRBJ2-5; v_gene: TRBV5-6; CDR3aa: ASSLGRGTETQY
j_gene: TRBJ1-1; v_gene: TRBV2; CDR3aa: ASTKHEAGEAF
j_gene: TRBJ1-2; v_gene: TRBV2; CDR3aa: ASRRQGARAGYT
j_gene: TRBJ2-7; v_gene: TRBV13; CDR3aa: ASSLTLTYEQY
j_gene: TRBJ2-7; v_gene: TRBV2; CDR3aa: ASSDARGSEYEQY
j_gene: TRBJ2-3; v_gene: TRBV30; CDR3aa: AWSVDITSTDTQY
j_gene: TRBJ2-3; v_gene: TRBV6-1; CDR3aa: ASSGAGFSAQY
j_gene: TRBJ2-7; v_gene: TRBV19; CDR3aa: ASTPTGTGGSYEQY
j_gene: TRBJ1-1; v_gene: TRBV6-5; CDR3aa: ASFQARNTEAF
j_gene: TRBJ1-3; v_gene: TRBV18; CDR3aa: ASSPPRQASSGNTIY
j_gene: TRBJ2-5; v_gene: TRBV4-1; CDR3aa: ASSQGSGGGETQY
j_gene: TRBJ1-2; v_gene: TRBV21-1; CDR3aa: ASKWTGNLAGRGYT
j_gene: TRBJ1-1; v_gene: TRBV7-9; CDR3aa: ASSFLMNTEAF
j_gene: TRBJ1-1; v_gene: TRBV7-9; CDR3aa: ASSQLGQMNTEAF
j_gene: TRBJ2-7; v_gene: TRBV7-9; CDR3aa: ASSLGDLAGAYEQY
j_gene: TRBJ2-7; v_gene: TRBV5-1; CDR3aa: ASGSSIDNPTYEQY
j_gene: TRBJ2-3; v_gene: TRBV29-1; CDR3aa: SSTPSPSTDTQY
j_gene: TRBJ2-1; v_gene: TRBV7-9; CDR3aa: ASSRRDRGNEQF
j_gene: TRBJ1-1; v_gene: TRBV19; CDR3aa: ASSIEDRPNTEAF
j_gene: TRBJ1-1; v_gene: TRBV19; CDR3aa: ASSMQGTEAF
j_gene: TRBJ2-7; v_gene: TRBV27; CDR3aa: ASSATGVEQY
j_gene: TRBJ2-7; v_gene: TRBV7-8; CDR3aa: ASSPPDRKVSYEQY
j_gene: TRBJ2-7; v_gene: TRBV5-1; CDR3aa: ASSTGTGGAYEQY
j_gene: TRBJ2-7; v_gene: TRBV18; CDR3aa: ASSQQGSEQY
j_gene: TRBJ2-7; v_gene: TRBV2; CDR3aa: ASSEETGSSYEQY
j_gene: TRBJ1-3; v_gene: TRBV29-1; CDR3aa: SAADRDGNTIY
j_gene: TRBJ2-5; v_gene: TRBV5-1; CDR3aa: ASSFAGETQY
j_gene: TRBJ1-2; v_gene: TRBV19; CDR3aa: AQSRDRAVYGYT